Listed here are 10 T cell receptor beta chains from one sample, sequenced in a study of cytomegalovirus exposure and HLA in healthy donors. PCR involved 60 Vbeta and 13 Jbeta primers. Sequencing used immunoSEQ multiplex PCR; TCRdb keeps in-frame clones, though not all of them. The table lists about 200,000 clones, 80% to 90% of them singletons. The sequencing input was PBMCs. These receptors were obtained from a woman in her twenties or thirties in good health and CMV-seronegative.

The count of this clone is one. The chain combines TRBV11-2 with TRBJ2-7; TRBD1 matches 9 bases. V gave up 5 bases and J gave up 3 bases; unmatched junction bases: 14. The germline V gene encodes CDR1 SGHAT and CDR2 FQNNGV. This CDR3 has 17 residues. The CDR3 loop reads CASSTYRGRKLIYEQYF. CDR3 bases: TGTGCCAGCAGCACGTACAGGGGGCGAAAATTAATCTACGAGCAGTACTTC.

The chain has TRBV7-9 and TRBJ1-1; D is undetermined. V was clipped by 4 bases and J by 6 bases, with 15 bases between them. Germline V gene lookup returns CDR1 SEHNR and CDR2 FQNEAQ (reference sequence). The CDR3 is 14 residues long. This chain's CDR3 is CASSSRLTASEAFF. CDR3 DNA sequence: TGTGCCAGCAGCTCGAGGTTGACGGCTTCTGAAGCTTTCTTT.

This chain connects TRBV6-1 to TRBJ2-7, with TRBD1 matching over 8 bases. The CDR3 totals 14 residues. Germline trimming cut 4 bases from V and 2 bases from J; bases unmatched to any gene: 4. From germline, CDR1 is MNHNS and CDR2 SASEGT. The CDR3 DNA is TGTGCCAGCAGTGGTTGGACAGGGCCCTACGAGCAGTACTTC. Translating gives CASSGWTGPYEQYF.

Written as DNA, the CDR3 is TGTGCCAGCTCACCACCGGGACAGGGCCCTGGAAACACCATATATTTT. Its protein product is CASSPPGQGPGNTIYF. This chain joins TRBV18 and TRBJ1-3; 9 bases are shared with TRBD1. The CDR3 sequence is 16 residues long. V lost 0 bases, J lost 2 bases, and 2 bases stayed unmatched. Germline loops: CDR1 KGHSH, CDR2 LQKENI. Combining the CDR3 with reference TRBV18 and TRBJ1-3 gives the whole variable domain NAGVMQNPRHLVRRRGQEARLRCSPMKGHSHVYWYRQLPEEGLKFMVYLQKENIIDESGMPKERFSAEFPKEGPSILRIQQVVRGDSAAYFCASSPPGQGPGNTIYFGEGSWLTVV.

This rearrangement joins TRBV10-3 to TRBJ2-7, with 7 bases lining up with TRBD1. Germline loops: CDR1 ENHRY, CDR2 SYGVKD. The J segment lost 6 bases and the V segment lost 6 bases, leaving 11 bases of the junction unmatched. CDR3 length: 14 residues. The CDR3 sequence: CAISSGYAGGEQYF. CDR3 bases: TGTGCCATCAGCTCCGGGTACGCAGGGGGCGAGCAGTACTTC.

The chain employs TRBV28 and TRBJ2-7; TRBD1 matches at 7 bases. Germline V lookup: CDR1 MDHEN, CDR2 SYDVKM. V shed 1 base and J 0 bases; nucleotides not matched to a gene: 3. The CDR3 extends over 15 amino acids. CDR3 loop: CASSLSTGVSYEQYF. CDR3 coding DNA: TGTGCCAGCAGTTTATCTACAGGGGTCTCCTACGAGCAGTACTTC.

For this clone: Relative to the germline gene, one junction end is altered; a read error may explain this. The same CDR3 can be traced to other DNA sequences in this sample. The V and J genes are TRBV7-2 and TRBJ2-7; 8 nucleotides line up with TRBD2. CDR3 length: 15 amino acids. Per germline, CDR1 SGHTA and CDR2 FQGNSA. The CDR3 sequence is CASSRVLAGNYEQYF. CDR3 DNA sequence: TGTGCCAGCAGCCGCGTTTTAGCGGGAAACTACGAGCAGTATTTC.

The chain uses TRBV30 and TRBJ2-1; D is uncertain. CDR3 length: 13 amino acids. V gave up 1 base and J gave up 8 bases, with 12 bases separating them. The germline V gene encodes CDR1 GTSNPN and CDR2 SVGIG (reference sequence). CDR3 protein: CAWSGHRLDEQFF. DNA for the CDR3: TGTGCCTGGAGTGGACACCGGTTGGATGAGCAGTTCTTC. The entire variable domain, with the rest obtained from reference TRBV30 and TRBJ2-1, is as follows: SQTIHQWPATLVQPVGSPLSLECTVEGTSNPNLYWYRQAAGRGLQLLFYSVGIGQISSEVPQNLSASRPQDRQFILSSKKLLLSDSGFYLCAWSGHRLDEQFFGPGTRLTVL.

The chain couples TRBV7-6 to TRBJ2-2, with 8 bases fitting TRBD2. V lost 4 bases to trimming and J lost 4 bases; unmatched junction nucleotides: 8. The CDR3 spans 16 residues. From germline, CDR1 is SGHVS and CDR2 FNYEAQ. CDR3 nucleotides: TGTGCCAGCAGCTCCCTGACAGCGGGAGTCACCGGGGAGCTGTTTTTT. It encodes CASSSLTAGVTGELFF.

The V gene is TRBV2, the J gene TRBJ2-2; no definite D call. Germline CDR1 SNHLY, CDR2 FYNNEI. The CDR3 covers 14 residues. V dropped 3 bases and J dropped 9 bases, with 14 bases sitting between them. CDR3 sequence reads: CASSEGGQTRELFF. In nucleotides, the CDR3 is TGTGCCAGCAGTGAGGGTGGGCAGACGCGGGAGCTGTTTTTT.